The clone carrying this T cell receptor (beta chain) appeared many times. These data come from a study of T-cell memory formation after mild COVID-19. TCRdb recomputed calls from the 5' RACE reads with MiXCR, one row per CDR3 protein. The sample has some 320,000 distinct CDR3 sequences; around 15% are singletons. Per the germline V gene, CDR1 is MNHEY and CDR2 is SVGAGI. The CDR3 has 13 residues. J was trimmed by 0 bases and V by 9 bases; bases with no gene match: 4. The rearrangement uses TRBV6-5 and TRBJ2-7; TRBD1 matches at 8 bases. The specimen was PBMCs or a T cell subset sorted from them (not recorded which). The receptor's source is a man between 18 and 29 years old who had mild COVID-19 (a few samples of this study predate the infection). Cell type and time point are not known. CDR3 protein: CASRDRSSYEQYF. CDR3 DNA: TGTGCCAGTCGGGACAGGAGCTCCTACGAGCAGTACTTC.